Listed below are T cell receptor beta chains from one sample, sequenced in a study of neoadjuvant anti-PD-1 for oral cavity cancer. Sequencing was performed with immunoSEQ multiplex PCR; in TCRdb, only in-frame clones are kept and a portion is missing. The profile covers nearly 8,000 clones, with around 69% appearing a single time and about 2.9% taken by the ten largest. Sequencing used PBMCs, obtained after nivolumab (anti-PD-1) treatment. Receptor source: a person aged 35-79 years with oral cavity squamous cell carcinoma. The CDR3 runs from the conserved cysteine through the conserved F or W. D genes are given only for firm matches. Clone size is not always given. Where it is, it says once, few, many or a class for expanded clones.

CDR3aa: CASSRTGTGRETQYF; CDR3nt: TGTGCCAGCAGCCGTACCGGGACAGGGAGGGAGACCCAGTACTTC; v_gene: TRBV7-6; abundance: NA; d_gene: TRBD1; j_gene: TRBJ2-5
CDR3aa: CASSPSPDTQYF; CDR3nt: TGTGCCAGCAGCCCCTCCCCGGATACGCAGTATTTT; v_gene: TRBV5-4; abundance: NA; d_gene: NA; j_gene: TRBJ2-3
CDR3aa: CASSEEAGDTQYF; CDR3nt: TGTGCCAGCAGTGAAGAAGCTGGAGATACGCAGTATTTT; v_gene: TRBV2; abundance: NA; d_gene: NA; j_gene: TRBJ2-3
CDR3aa: CASSFVRPMNTEAFF; CDR3nt: TGTGCCAGCAGCTTCGTTCGCCCCATGAACACTGAAGCTTTCTTT; v_gene: TRBV13; abundance: NA; d_gene: NA; j_gene: TRBJ1-1
CDR3aa: CASSLRGGGASYNEQFF; CDR3nt: TGTGCCAGCAGCTTACGCGGCGGGGGGGCCTCCTACAATGAGCAGTTCTTC; v_gene: TRBV11-1; abundance: NA; d_gene: TRBD2; j_gene: TRBJ2-1
CDR3aa: CASSDRETDTQYF; CDR3nt: TGTGCCAGCAGTGACAGGGAAACAGATACGCAGTATTTT; v_gene: TRBV6-1; abundance: NA; d_gene: NA; j_gene: TRBJ2-3
CDR3aa: CASRAGARGRWRAFF; CDR3nt: TGTGCCAGTAGGGCAGGGGCGCGTGGTCGATGGAGAGCTTTCTTT; v_gene: TRBV19; abundance: NA; d_gene: NA; j_gene: TRBJ1-1
CDR3aa: CASSESNSRVDTQYF; CDR3nt: TGCGCCAGCAGTGAGTCGAACAGTAGGGTAGATACGCAGTATTTT; v_gene: TRBV10-2; abundance: NA; d_gene: NA; j_gene: TRBJ2-3
CDR3aa: CASRAGTAAEAFF; CDR3nt: TGTGCCAGCAGAGCTGGGACAGCCGCTGAAGCTTTCTTT; v_gene: TRBV9; abundance: few; d_gene: TRBD1; j_gene: TRBJ1-1
CDR3aa: CASSLGRIYEQYF; CDR3nt: TGTGCCAGCAGTTTGGGACGGATATACGAGCAGTACTTC; v_gene: TRBV27; abundance: NA; d_gene: NA; j_gene: TRBJ2-7
CDR3aa: CASSSPWDRGTDTQYF; CDR3nt: TGTGCCAGCAGCTCCCCGTGGGACAGGGGGACAGATACGCAGTATTTT; v_gene: TRBV7-9; abundance: few; d_gene: TRBD1; j_gene: TRBJ2-3
CDR3aa: CSVEVAFSVDTDTQYF; CDR3nt: TGCAGCGTTGAAGTGGCATTTTCCGTTGACACAGATACGCAGTATTTT; v_gene: TRBV29-1; abundance: NA; d_gene: NA; j_gene: TRBJ2-3
CDR3aa: CASSEGQGETGELFF; CDR3nt: TGCGCCAGCAGTGAGGGACAGGGGGAAACCGGGGAGCTGTTTTTT; v_gene: TRBV10-1; abundance: NA; d_gene: TRBD1; j_gene: TRBJ2-2
CDR3aa: CASSQDIALPRDTQYF; CDR3nt: TGCGCCAGCAGCCAAGATATTGCCCTACCCAGGGATACGCAGTATTTT; v_gene: TRBV4-1; abundance: NA; d_gene: NA; j_gene: TRBJ2-3
CDR3aa: CASSQGGGPYNEQFF; CDR3nt: TGTGCCAGCAGCCAAGGCGGGGGGCCTTACAATGAGCAGTTCTTC; v_gene: TRBV16; abundance: NA; d_gene: TRBD2; j_gene: TRBJ2-1
CDR3aa: CASSPGTGGKGFF; CDR3nt: TGTGCCAGTAGTCCCGGGACAGGGGGCAAAGGTTTCTTT; v_gene: TRBV19; abundance: NA; d_gene: TRBD1; j_gene: TRBJ1-1
CDR3aa: CSVIQVTEAFF; CDR3nt: TGCAGCGTGATACAGGTAACTGAAGCTTTCTTT; v_gene: TRBV29-1; abundance: NA; d_gene: NA; j_gene: TRBJ1-1
CDR3aa: CASSQQFGQGGQETQYF; CDR3nt: TGCGCCAGCAGCCAACAATTCGGACAGGGAGGGCAAGAGACCCAGTACTTC; v_gene: TRBV4-1; abundance: NA; d_gene: NA; j_gene: TRBJ2-5
CDR3aa: CASSFHSGSGETQYF; CDR3nt: TGCGCCAGCAGCTTCCATAGCGGGAGCGGGGAGACCCAGTACTTC; v_gene: TRBV5-1; abundance: NA; d_gene: TRBD2; j_gene: TRBJ2-5
CDR3aa: CASSLRTGTTGELFF; CDR3nt: TGTGCCAGCAGTTTAAGGACAGGGACCACCGGGGAGCTGTTTTTT; v_gene: TRBV27; abundance: NA; d_gene: TRBD1; j_gene: TRBJ2-2
CDR3aa: CASSSVGQGDQETQYF; CDR3nt: TGTGCCAGCAGCTCCGTCGGGCAGGGTGACCAAGAGACCCAGTACTTC; v_gene: TRBV7-2; abundance: NA; d_gene: NA; j_gene: TRBJ2-5
CDR3aa: CASSGERGGTSDNEQFF; CDR3nt: TGCGCCAGCAGTGGGGAGCGGGGGGGAACCTCTGACAATGAGCAGTTCTTC; v_gene: TRBV10-2; abundance: once; d_gene: TRBD2; j_gene: TRBJ2-1
CDR3aa: CASSLQGALPYEQYF; CDR3nt: TGTGCCAGCAGTCTTCAGGGGGCCCTTCCCTACGAGCAGTACTTC; v_gene: TRBV6-5; abundance: NA; d_gene: TRBD1; j_gene: TRBJ2-7
CDR3aa: CASSLAEGMNEQYF; CDR3nt: TGTGCCAGCAGCTTAGCGGAGGGGATGAACGAGCAGTACTTC; v_gene: TRBV7-9; abundance: NA; d_gene: NA; j_gene: TRBJ2-7
CDR3aa: CASSLDRNTGELFF; CDR3nt: TGTGCCAGCAGTTTAGACAGAAACACCGGGGAGCTGTTTTTT; v_gene: TRBV27; abundance: few; d_gene: NA; j_gene: TRBJ2-2
CDR3aa: CASSQDWGASQPQHF; CDR3nt: TGCGCCAGCAGCCAAGATTGGGGGGCGAGTCAGCCCCAGCATTTT; v_gene: TRBV4-1; abundance: NA; d_gene: NA; j_gene: TRBJ1-5
CDR3aa: CASRGTGARGSPLHF; CDR3nt: TGTGCCAGCAGGGGCACGGGGGCTAGGGGATCACCCCTCCACTTT; v_gene: TRBV28; abundance: NA; d_gene: NA; j_gene: TRBJ1-6
CDR3aa: CASRPSDRPRNTGELFF; CDR3nt: TGTGCCAGTAGACCCTCAGACAGGCCTCGGAACACCGGGGAGCTGTTTTTT; v_gene: TRBV19; abundance: NA; d_gene: NA; j_gene: TRBJ2-2
CDR3aa: CASSEGTGDNSPLHF; CDR3nt: TGTGCCAGCAGTGAGGGGACAGGGGATAATTCACCCCTCCACTTT; v_gene: TRBV6-1; abundance: NA; d_gene: TRBD1; j_gene: TRBJ1-6
CDR3aa: CASSLVAAGSGNTIYF; CDR3nt: TGTGCCAGCAGCTTAGTAGCAGCAGGCTCTGGAAACACCATATATTTT; v_gene: TRBV7-2; abundance: NA; d_gene: NA; j_gene: TRBJ1-3
CDR3aa: CASSVGGFGVPTEAFF; CDR3nt: TGTGCCAGCAGCGTAGGGGGATTCGGGGTCCCCACTGAAGCTTTCTTT; v_gene: TRBV9; abundance: NA; d_gene: NA; j_gene: TRBJ1-1
CDR3aa: CATSADDINTEAFF; CDR3nt: TGTGCCACCAGCGCTGACGACATCAACACTGAAGCTTTCTTT; v_gene: TRBV15; abundance: NA; d_gene: NA; j_gene: TRBJ1-1
CDR3aa: CASSLESGGNYGYTF; CDR3nt: TGTGCCAGCAGCTTAGAGTCCGGGGGGAACTATGGCTACACCTTC; v_gene: TRBV7-2; abundance: once; d_gene: NA; j_gene: TRBJ1-2
CDR3aa: CASSRGGDYGYTF; CDR3nt: TGTGCCAGCAGTCGAGGGGGGGACTATGGCTACACCTTC; v_gene: TRBV6-5; abundance: NA; d_gene: NA; j_gene: TRBJ1-2
CDR3aa: CASSQDFRGNEQYF; CDR3nt: TGCGCCAGCAGCCAAGATTTTAGAGGGAACGAGCAGTACTTC; v_gene: TRBV4-1; abundance: few; d_gene: NA; j_gene: TRBJ2-7
CDR3aa: CASSVAADPATYGYTF; CDR3nt: TGTGCCAGCAGCGTAGCGGCCGACCCGGCAACCTATGGCTACACCTTC; v_gene: TRBV9; abundance: NA; d_gene: NA; j_gene: TRBJ1-2
CDR3aa: CASSQDAGVYSYEQYF; CDR3nt: TGCGCCAGCAGCCAAGACGCGGGGGTATACTCCTACGAGCAGTACTTC; v_gene: TRBV4-3; abundance: NA; d_gene: TRBD2; j_gene: TRBJ2-7
CDR3aa: CASSFGRGAHTDTQYF; CDR3nt: TGTGCCAGCAGTTTTGGTCGGGGCGCCCACACAGATACGCAGTATTTT; v_gene: TRBV27; abundance: NA; d_gene: NA; j_gene: TRBJ2-3
CDR3aa: CASSLGSTVGTDTQYF; CDR3nt: TGCGCCAGCAGCTTGGGGTCGACAGTTGGCACAGATACGCAGTATTTT; v_gene: TRBV5-1; abundance: NA; d_gene: NA; j_gene: TRBJ2-3
CDR3aa: CASSEEGGREAFF; CDR3nt: TGTGCCAGCAGTGAAGAGGGGGGGCGAGAAGCTTTCTTT; v_gene: TRBV25-1; abundance: once; d_gene: NA; j_gene: TRBJ1-1
CDR3aa: CASSLGRTYEQYF; CDR3nt: TGTGCCAGCAGCCTGGGACGGACCTACGAGCAGTACTTC; v_gene: TRBV5-5; abundance: medium-sized; d_gene: NA; j_gene: TRBJ2-7
CDR3aa: CASSLSSGRNYGYTF; CDR3nt: TGTGCCAGCAGCCTCTCCTCAGGGCGGAACTATGGCTACACCTTC; v_gene: TRBV7-9; abundance: NA; d_gene: NA; j_gene: TRBJ1-2
CDR3aa: CASGGVAYEQYF; CDR3nt: TGTGCAAGCGGGGGGGTAGCCTACGAGCAGTACTTC; v_gene: TRBV27; abundance: NA; d_gene: TRBD2; j_gene: TRBJ2-7
CDR3aa: CASSLDSQAFYNEQFF; CDR3nt: TGTGCCAGCAGCTTAGATAGCCAGGCATTCTACAATGAGCAGTTCTTC; v_gene: TRBV11-3; abundance: NA; d_gene: NA; j_gene: TRBJ2-1
CDR3aa: CASSLFGGKETQYF; CDR3nt: TGTGCCAGCAGTTTGTTCGGGGGAAAAGAGACCCAGTACTTC; v_gene: TRBV28; abundance: NA; d_gene: NA; j_gene: TRBJ2-5
CDR3aa: CASSIHRGRSNQPQHF; CDR3nt: TGTGCCAGTAGTATCCACAGGGGGCGTAGCAATCAGCCCCAGCATTTT; v_gene: TRBV19; abundance: few; d_gene: TRBD1; j_gene: TRBJ1-5
CDR3aa: CASSEPRGGEQYF; CDR3nt: TGTGCCAGCAGCGAACCCAGGGGAGGGGAGCAGTACTTC; v_gene: TRBV7-2; abundance: NA; d_gene: NA; j_gene: TRBJ2-7
CDR3aa: CASSYARGRTEAFF; CDR3nt: TGTGCCAGCAGTTATGCCAGGGGGCGGACTGAAGCTTTCTTT; v_gene: TRBV27; abundance: NA; d_gene: TRBD1; j_gene: TRBJ1-1
CDR3aa: CASSLAGLINSPLHF; CDR3nt: TGCGCCAGCAGCTTGGCGGGACTGATTAATTCACCCCTCCACTTT; v_gene: TRBV5-1; abundance: NA; d_gene: NA; j_gene: TRBJ1-6
CDR3aa: CASSITDSWETQYF; CDR3nt: TGTGCCAGTAGTATAACGGACAGTTGGGAGACCCAGTACTTC; v_gene: TRBV19; abundance: once; d_gene: NA; j_gene: TRBJ2-5
CDR3aa: CASSADSPYVSEAFF; CDR3nt: TGTGCCAGCAGTGCTGACAGCCCTTATGTCTCTGAAGCTTTCTTT; v_gene: TRBV2; abundance: NA; d_gene: NA; j_gene: TRBJ1-1
CDR3aa: CATSRDGRSVDTQYF; CDR3nt: TGTGCCACCAGCAGAGACGGGAGATCCGTGGATACGCAGTATTTT; v_gene: TRBV15; abundance: once; d_gene: NA; j_gene: TRBJ2-3
CDR3aa: CASSVALLAGTTGELFF; CDR3nt: TGTGCCAGCAGCGTAGCTTTACTAGCGGGGACCACCGGGGAGCTGTTTTTT; v_gene: TRBV9; abundance: NA; d_gene: TRBD2; j_gene: TRBJ2-2
CDR3aa: CASTSKGVSNQPQHF; CDR3nt: TGTGCCAGTACAAGTAAAGGGGTAAGCAATCAGCCCCAGCATTTT; v_gene: TRBV19; abundance: NA; d_gene: NA; j_gene: TRBJ1-5
CDR3aa: CASSLVGRVETEAFF; CDR3nt: TGTGCCAGCAGCTTGGTTGGCAGGGTGGAAACTGAAGCTTTCTTT; v_gene: TRBV5-4; abundance: NA; d_gene: NA; j_gene: TRBJ1-1